This TCR beta chain emerged from a study of blood T cell repertoires in COVID-19. Study-level background: Samples taken during acute and convalescent COVID-19 were collected in the United States, Italy and Spain. PBMCs, B-cell-depleted T cells, or T cells were the source of the cDNA or gDNA that made up the material.

Unmatched junction bases numbered 2, after V lost 0 bases and J lost 4 bases. Germline loops: CDR1 LGHDT, CDR2 YNNKEL (reference sequence). This CDR3 has 15 residues. Assay: immunoSEQ multiplex PCR; the TCRdb copy retains only in-frame clones and omits some. The repertoire holds 50,000 to 70,000 clones, about 87% seen once, with approximately 8.8% in the top ten. The sample was peripheral blood. The J gene is TRBJ2-1, the V gene TRBV3-1 (or the pseudogene TRBV3-2), with 8 positions matching TRBD2. This clonotype originated in a human donor with active COVID-19. The donor label of this sample is uncertain. Here the CDR3 reads CASSQDPGGYNEQFF. CDR3 sequence (DNA): TGTGCCAGCAGCCAAGATCCGGGAGGGTACAATGAGCAGTTCTTC.